The T cell receptor beta chain under discussion was sequenced for a study of T cells in Graves' hyperthyroidism and ophthalmopathy. This CDR3 has 13 amino acids. The V gene end was trimmed by 4 bases and the J gene end by 6 bases; junction bases not matched to a gene: 8. Germline V gene data show CDR1 as DFQATT and CDR2 as SNEGSKA (reference sequence). Patients aged 18 to 65 had newly diagnosed hyperthyroidism of under 2 months' duration. Clinical symptoms, serum thyroxine and TRAb, thyroid ultrasound and orbital computed tomography were used for the diagnoses. Cells are PBMCs isolated from about 10 ml of fresh blood. Amplified TCR beta CDR3 regions derived from RNA transcripts. The TCR CDR3 was amplified in a first-round RT-PCR using the HTBI primer set. TCRdb reanalysed the multiplex PCR reads using MiXCR and keeps one entry per CDR3 protein. This table has some 350,000 distinct CDR3 sequences, about a sixth appearing once.

This clonotype was observed many times. This chain joins TRBV20-1 and TRBJ2-7; 8 bases map to TRBD2. The clonotype was recovered from a woman between 18 and 29 years old with Graves' hyperthyroidism that later progressed to Graves' ophthalmopathy. Sample: blood. CDR3 loop: CSAKAVGLAEQYF. The DNA of the CDR3 is TGCAGTGCTAAGGCCGTCGGACTAGCCGAGCAGTACTTC.